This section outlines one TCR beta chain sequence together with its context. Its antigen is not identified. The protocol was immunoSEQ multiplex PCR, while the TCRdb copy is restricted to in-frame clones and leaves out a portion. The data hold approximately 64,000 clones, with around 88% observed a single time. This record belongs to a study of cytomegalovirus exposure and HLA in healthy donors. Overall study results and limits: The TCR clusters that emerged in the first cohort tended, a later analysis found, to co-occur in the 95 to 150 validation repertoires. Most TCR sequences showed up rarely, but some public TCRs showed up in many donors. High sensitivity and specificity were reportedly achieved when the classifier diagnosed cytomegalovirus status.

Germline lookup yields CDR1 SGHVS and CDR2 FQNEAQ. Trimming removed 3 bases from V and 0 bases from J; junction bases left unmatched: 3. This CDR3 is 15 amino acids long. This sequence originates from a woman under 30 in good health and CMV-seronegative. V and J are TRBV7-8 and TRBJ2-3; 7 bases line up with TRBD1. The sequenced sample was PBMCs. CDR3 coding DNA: TGTGCCAGCAGCTTGGGACAGATTAGCACAGATACGCAGTATTTT. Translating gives CASSLGQISTDTQYF. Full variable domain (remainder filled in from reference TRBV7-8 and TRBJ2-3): GAGVSQSPRYKVAKRGQDVALRCDPISGHVSLFWYQQALGQGPEFLTYFQNEAQLDKSGLPSDRFFAERPEGSVSTLKIQRTQQEDSAVYLCASSLGQISTDTQYFGPGTRLTVL.